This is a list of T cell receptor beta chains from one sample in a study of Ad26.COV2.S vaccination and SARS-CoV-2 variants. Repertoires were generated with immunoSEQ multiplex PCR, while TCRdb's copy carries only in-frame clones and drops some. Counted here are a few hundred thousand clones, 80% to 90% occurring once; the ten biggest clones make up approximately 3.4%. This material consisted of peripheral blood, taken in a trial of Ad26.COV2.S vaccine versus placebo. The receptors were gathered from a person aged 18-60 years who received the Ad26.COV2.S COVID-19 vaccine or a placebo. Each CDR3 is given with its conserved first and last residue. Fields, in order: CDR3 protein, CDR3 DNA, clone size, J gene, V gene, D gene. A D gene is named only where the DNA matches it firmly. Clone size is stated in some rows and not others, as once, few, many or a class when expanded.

CDR3: CASSLGGEGKAFF; DNA: TGTGCCAGCAGCCTTGGGGGAGAAGGAAAAGCTTTCTTT; size: .; J: TRBJ1-1; V: TRBV11-2; D: .
CDR3: CAISLVGTGELFF; DNA: TGTGCCATTTCACTTGTGGGAACCGGGGAGCTGTTTTTT; size: few; J: TRBJ2-2; V: TRBV6-5; D: .
CDR3: CASSYVQTSNQPQHF; DNA: TGTGCCAGCAGTTACGTACAAACTAGCAATCAGCCCCAGCATTTT; size: .; J: TRBJ1-5; V: TRBV6-6; D: .
CDR3: CASSHGQGGHQETQYF; DNA: TGTGCCAGCAGCCACGGACAGGGGGGGCACCAAGAGACCCAGTACTTC; size: .; J: TRBJ2-5; V: TRBV7-2; D: TRBD1
CDR3: CASSLDGETQYF; DNA: TGTGCCAGCAGCTTAGATGGAGAGACCCAGTACTTC; size: .; J: TRBJ2-5; V: TRBV7-8; D: .
CDR3: CASSWGQRNTEAFF; DNA: TGCGCCAGCAGCTGGGGACAGAGGAACACTGAAGCTTTCTTT; size: .; J: TRBJ1-1; V: TRBV5-1; D: TRBD1
CDR3: CASSLVNAGAENTIYF; DNA: TGTGCCAGCAGCTTAGTCAATGCAGGGGCTGAAAACACCATATATTTT; size: .; J: TRBJ1-3; V: TRBV7-9; D: .
CDR3: CASSPMGQPQHF; DNA: TGTGCCAGCTCACCAATGGGGCAGCCCCAGCATTTT; size: .; J: TRBJ1-5; V: TRBV18; D: .
CDR3: CASSRRGQGANVLTF; DNA: TGTGCCAGCAGCAGGAGGGGGCAGGGGGCCAACGTCCTGACTTTC; size: .; J: TRBJ2-6; V: TRBV14; D: .
CDR3: CAWSAGAVGNQPQHF; DNA: TGTGCCTGGAGTGCGGGGGCAGTTGGCAATCAGCCCCAGCATTTT; size: .; J: TRBJ1-5; V: TRBV30; D: .
CDR3: CASRPPEGQGNTEAFF; DNA: TGTGCCAGCAGACCCCCCGAGGGACAGGGGAACACTGAAGCTTTCTTT; size: .; J: TRBJ1-1; V: TRBV6-7; D: TRBD1
CDR3: CARNMRNQPQHF; DNA: TGCGCCAGGAATATGAGAAATCAGCCCCAGCATTTT; size: .; J: TRBJ1-5; V: TRBV23-1; D: .
CDR3: CASSYARGYEQYF; DNA: TGTGCCAGCAGTTACGCCAGGGGTTACGAGCAGTACTTC; size: .; J: TRBJ2-7; V: TRBV6-5; D: .
CDR3: CASRPDSFGYGYTF; DNA: TGTGCCAGCAGACCGGACAGTTTTGGGTATGGCTACACCTTC; size: .; J: TRBJ1-2; V: TRBV11-2; D: .
CDR3: CASSLAGVADTQYF; DNA: TGCGCCAGCAGCTTAGCGGGAGTGGCAGATACGCAGTATTTT; size: few; J: TRBJ2-3; V: TRBV5-1; D: TRBD2
CDR3: CASSLRGELDYGYTF; DNA: TGTGCCAGCAGCCTTAGGGGGGAGTTGGACTATGGCTACACCTTC; size: .; J: TRBJ1-2; V: TRBV3-1/TRBV3-2; D: .
CDR3: CASSRPGGGTDTQYF; DNA: TGCGCCAGCAGCCGCCCCGGCGGGGGCACAGATACGCAGTATTTT; size: .; J: TRBJ2-3; V: TRBV5-1; D: .
CDR3: CASSSGGSSGELFF; DNA: TGTGCCAGCAGCAGCGGGGGGAGTTCAGGGGAGCTGTTTTTT; size: once; J: TRBJ2-2; V: TRBV7-3; D: TRBD2
CDR3: CASSRLSWDPTEAFF; DNA: TGTGCCAGCAGCCGGTTGAGCTGGGACCCCACTGAAGCTTTCTTT; size: .; J: TRBJ1-1; V: TRBV7-9; D: .
CDR3: CASSPGQKGPYEQYF; DNA: TGTGCCAGCAGCCCCGGACAGAAGGGGCCCTACGAGCAGTACTTC; size: .; J: TRBJ2-7; V: TRBV7-9; D: .
CDR3: CASSQASVSYEQYF; DNA: TGTGCCAGCAGCCAAGCTAGCGTCTCCTACGAGCAGTACTTC; size: .; J: TRBJ2-7; V: TRBV3-1/TRBV3-2; D: .
CDR3: CASSLEDRGTTEAFF; DNA: TGTGCCAGCAGCTTAGAAGACAGGGGGACCACTGAAGCTTTCTTT; size: once; J: TRBJ1-1; V: TRBV11-2; D: TRBD1
CDR3: CAWRARDYSKAFF; DNA: TGTGCCTGGAGGGCAAGGGACTACTCAAAAGCTTTCTTT; size: .; J: TRBJ1-1; V: TRBV30; D: .
CDR3: CASSLAGGPLPYEQYF; DNA: TGTGCCAGCAGCTTGGCCGGGGGGCCCCTTCCCTACGAGCAGTACTTC; size: .; J: TRBJ2-7; V: TRBV5-5; D: .
CDR3: CASSSPRTGASYEQYF; DNA: TGTGCCAGCAGCAGCCCCAGGACAGGGGCCTCCTACGAGCAGTACTTC; size: .; J: TRBJ2-7; V: TRBV7-9; D: TRBD1
CDR3: CASSLGWSNYGYTF; DNA: TGCGCCAGCAGCTTGGGTTGGTCTAACTATGGCTACACCTTC; size: .; J: TRBJ1-2; V: TRBV5-1; D: .
CDR3: CASSFTGGVEAFF; DNA: TGTGCCAGCAGTTTTACGGGTGGGGTGGAAGCTTTCTTT; size: .; J: TRBJ1-1; V: TRBV12-3/TRBV12-4; D: .
CDR3: CASSLSGALSYGYTF; DNA: TGTGCCAGCAGTCTATCAGGAGCCCTAAGCTATGGCTACACCTTC; size: .; J: TRBJ1-2; V: TRBV27; D: .
CDR3: CASSSQSTGARVLTF; DNA: TGCGCCAGCAGCTCCCAAAGCACAGGCGCCAGGGTCCTGACTTTC; size: few; J: TRBJ2-6; V: TRBV5-1; D: .
CDR3: CASSKEGRGGENTEAFF; DNA: TGTGCCAGCAGCAAAGAAGGGAGGGGTGGGGAGAACACTGAAGCTTTCTTT; size: .; J: TRBJ1-1; V: TRBV21-1; D: .
CDR3: CASRGGGTQYF; DNA: TGCGCCAGCAGGGGGGGAGGGACCCAGTACTTC; size: .; J: TRBJ2-5; V: TRBV10-2; D: .
CDR3: CASSLRDYEQYF; DNA: TGTGCCAGCAGCTTAAGAGATTACGAGCAGTACTTC; size: .; J: TRBJ2-7; V: TRBV7-9; D: .
CDR3: CASSLYAGKRLNEQFF; DNA: TGTGCCAGCAGCTTATATGCGGGTAAACGTCTCAATGAGCAGTTCTTC; size: .; J: TRBJ2-1; V: TRBV7-2; D: .
CDR3: CASSYRGSADTQYF; DNA: TGTGCCAGCAGTTACAGGGGATCGGCAGATACGCAGTATTTT; size: .; J: TRBJ2-3; V: TRBV6-5; D: .
CDR3: CASSLLQGNTEAFF; DNA: TGTGCCAGCAGCTTACTACAGGGAAACACTGAAGCTTTCTTT; size: .; J: TRBJ1-1; V: TRBV7-9; D: .
CDR3: CASRTSGTVNTGELFF; DNA: TGTGCCAGCCGGACTAGCGGGACCGTAAACACCGGGGAGCTGTTTTTT; size: .; J: TRBJ2-2; V: TRBV2; D: TRBD2
CDR3: CASSDSRGPQHF; DNA: TGTGCCAGCAGTGACTCACGTGGGCCCCAGCATTTT; size: .; J: TRBJ1-5; V: TRBV7-9; D: .
CDR3: CASSREGSNQPQHF; DNA: TGTGCCAGCAGTCGAGAGGGAAGCAATCAGCCCCAGCATTTT; size: once; J: TRBJ1-5; V: TRBV27; D: .
CDR3: CASSGQGMPYNEQFF; DNA: TGCGCCAGCAGCGGACAGGGGATGCCCTACAATGAGCAGTTCTTC; size: .; J: TRBJ2-1; V: TRBV5-1; D: TRBD1
CDR3: CASSLGAGETRYEQYF; DNA: TGCGCCAGCAGCTTGGGAGCGGGTGAAACTCGCTACGAGCAGTACTTC; size: .; J: TRBJ2-7; V: TRBV5-1; D: .
CDR3: CASKEPSSYNEQFF; DNA: TGTGCCAGCAAGGAGCCAAGCTCCTACAATGAGCAGTTCTTC; size: .; J: TRBJ2-1; V: TRBV27; D: .
CDR3: CASSGPPGNNQPQHF; DNA: TGTGCCAGCAGCGGACCCCCAGGGAACAATCAGCCCCAGCATTTT; size: .; J: TRBJ1-5; V: TRBV5-5; D: .